What follows describes a single T cell receptor (beta chain). Its antigen is currently unknown. The data stem from a study of cytomegalovirus exposure and HLA in healthy donors. Whole-study findings and limits: Several V segments, TRBV6-2 and TRBV6-3 among them, could not be told apart and were dropped. Previously analyzed data showed that most TCR beta V segments were productive at a frequency of about 90% or about 30%.

The CDR3 totals 14 residues. Germline CDR1 MNHEY, CDR2 SVGAGI. V was shortened by 10 bases and J by 4 bases, with 17 bases between the two germline ends. A multiplex PCR was run with 60 Vbeta primers and 13 Jbeta primers. Using immunoSEQ multiplex PCR, the repertoire was profiled, and TCRdb retains in-frame clones only, with some absent. The table lists roughly 170,000 clones, 65% to 85% of them singletons, with 0.77% in the top ten. The sample was PBMCs. This receptor was taken from a woman aged 18 to 35 in good health and CMV-seronegative. This chain uses TRBV6-5 with TRBJ1-3; unclear D gene. CDR3 sequence (DNA): TGTGCCACCCGTTCGTCTCCGGGGGGAAACACCATATATTTT. It translates to CATRSSPGGNTIYF.